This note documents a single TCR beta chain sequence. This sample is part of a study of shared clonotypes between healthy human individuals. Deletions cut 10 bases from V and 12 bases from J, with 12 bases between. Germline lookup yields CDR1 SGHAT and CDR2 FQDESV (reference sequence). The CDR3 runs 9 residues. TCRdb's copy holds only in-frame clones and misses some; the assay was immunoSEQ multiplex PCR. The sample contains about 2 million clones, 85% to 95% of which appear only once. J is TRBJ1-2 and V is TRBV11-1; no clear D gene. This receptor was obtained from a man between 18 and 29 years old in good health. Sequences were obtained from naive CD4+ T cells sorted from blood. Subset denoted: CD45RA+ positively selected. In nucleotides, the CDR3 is TGTGCCACCGAACTAGGGCACACCTTC. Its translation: CATELGHTF.